This T cell receptor beta chain was sequenced for a study of shared clonotypes between healthy human individuals (dated by TCRdb to 2018 to 2021). About the study as a whole: Three men and a couple of women, aged 18 to 49 years, made up the cohort. To estimate repertoire size and how much clonotype sharing occurs between individuals, the study deeply sequenced the blood TCR repertoires of five or six healthy adults. To increase sequencing depth and limit assay-specific biases, different laboratories used diverse techniques to prepare libraries and sequence TCR repertoires. Leukapheresis yielded between about 0.85 and 10 billion PBMCs per donor. Per donor, three plates each were used for CD4 naive and CD4 memory, two for CD8 naive, and one for CD8 memory. Overall results and qualifications from the work: Sampling was limited to blood, and TCR repertoires in tissue likely differ from TCR repertoires in blood. Pairwise subsampling indicated that sequencing depth was expected to affect the degree of clonotype sharing among donors. Rarefaction of sorted-subset datasets indicated incomplete sequencing despite the large sequencing depth. Compared with non-shared clonotypes, the clonotypes found in all four sorted-subset donors had higher generation probabilities. Because the study included only a small number of donors, the genetic and exposure-history diversity represented was limited. When a handful of donors were compared, the shared fraction of clonotypes was about 5% for naive CD4, 3% to 4% for naive CD8, 2% to 2.5% for memory CD4, and roughly 0.4% for memory CD8. Larger estimated clonotype richness was generally found for naive subsets than for memory subsets.

As to this clone: What antigen it recognizes has not been identified. It has no much larger one-base neighbor in the sample; base qualities were not kept.

Donors were healthy HIV-negative adults with no recently reported acute infections or vaccinations. Only Caucasian adults living in Nashville, Tennessee, USA were represented among the donors. CD4+ T cells were enriched by magnetic negative selection, after which naive cells were positively selected on CD45RA and the negative fraction was taken as the memory subset. After blood collection by leukapheresis, PBMCs were isolated using Ficoll-Histopaque density gradient centrifugation and then cryopreserved in the vapor phase of liquid nitrogen. Analytical flow cytometry was used to check the purity and quantity of every magnetically sorted T cell population. Each sorted fraction had its genomic DNA isolated and then quantified by UV absorbance on a Nanodrop 2000c. Using the deep immunoSEQ assay, multiplex PCR amplified TCR CDR3 regions from genomic DNA. Extracted genomic DNA from each cell subset was spread evenly across all wells of several immunoSEQ 96-well plates, with each plate serving as a replicate. For sorted subsets, roughly 190 ng of genomic DNA, equivalent to tens of thousands of T cell genomes, went into each replicate PCR. The purified libraries were quantified using a Qubit 3.0 fluorometer, sized with a Bioanalyzer 2100, and then quantified again using the KAPA Library Quantification kit. A separate single-read 150-cycle Illumina NextSeq 550 flow cell was used to sequence each immunoSEQ 96-well plate. Per the authors' processing: Because the immunoSEQ output included only junctional sequences and no quality scores, the filtering could not be the same as the filtering used for full-length reads. To assign V/J genes and CDR3, sequences were annotated against IMGT germline references using PyIR, a Python wrapper for IgBLAST v1.9. Any read was removed if the V/J assignment was weak (E-value above 1e-6), the CDR3 was missing, or the read contained stop codons, out-of-frame junctions, or ambiguous translated residues. V3J clonotypes were defined as sequences sharing the same inferred V gene, J gene, and CDR3 amino acid sequence. The percentage overlap between two repertoires was calculated by dividing the number of shared unique clonotypes by the size of the smaller repertoire. Richness of each repertoire was evaluated using RTK rarefaction, the Chao1 estimator, and Recon v2.1 estimates of unobserved clonotypes. For all TCRbeta clonotypes obtained by the gDNA method from a handful of donors, generation probabilities were computed with OLGA. TCRdb retrieved this table from immuneACCESS and kept in-frame rearrangements only. Not all clones are present; in checked studies, unresolved V genes account for under half, and no reason is known for the remainder. V and J calls and clone size follow that table, whereas D and trimming were derived from the DNA. The sample yields fewer than 3 million clones; roughly 90% were counted once. The ten largest clones add up to more than 0.35% of the sample.

Reading from cysteine to phenylalanine, the CDR3 counts 14 amino acids. Of all the DNA, just the CDR3 is kept, 42 bases in frame from base 1. The germline V gene (reference sequence) supplies CDR1 SEHNR and CDR2 FQNEAQ. V sheds 5 bases and J sheds 11 bases, leaving 21 bases between their ends. The sequencing sample was made of naive CD4+ T cells from PBMCs. The meaning of the sample's cell subset or site label: CD45RA+ positively selected. The chain is assembled from TRBV7-9 and TRBJ1-1; tentative D gene TRBD1, with 6 bases matching. This receptor was obtained from a man younger than 35 in good health. Some clones in this sample may be carry-over from other donors' samples. Read as DNA, the sequence is TGTGCCAGCAGCCAAGCCCGGGACACCGGTCAGGCTTTCTTT. Translated, it reads CASSQARDTGQAFF.